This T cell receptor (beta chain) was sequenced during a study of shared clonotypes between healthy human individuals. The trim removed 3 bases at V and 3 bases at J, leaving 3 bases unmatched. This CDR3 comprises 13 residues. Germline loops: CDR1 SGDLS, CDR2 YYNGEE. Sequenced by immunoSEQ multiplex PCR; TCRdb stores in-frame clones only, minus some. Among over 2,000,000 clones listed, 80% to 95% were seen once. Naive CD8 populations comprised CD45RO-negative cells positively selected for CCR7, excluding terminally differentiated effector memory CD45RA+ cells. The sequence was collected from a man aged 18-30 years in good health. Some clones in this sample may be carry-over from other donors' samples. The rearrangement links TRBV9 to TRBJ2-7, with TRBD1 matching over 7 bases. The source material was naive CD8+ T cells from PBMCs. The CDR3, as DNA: TGTGCCAGCAGCGGGGGACAGAACTACGAGCAGTACTTC. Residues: CASSGGQNYEQYF.